What follows describes a single TCR beta chain. The target antigen is unknown. The data are from a study of T cells after yellow fever vaccination. Study at large: SMART-Seq v4 Ultra Low Input served to prepare low-cell-number fractions.

Generation of TCR cDNA used 5'RACE template switching (which added a universal primer site and UMIs). Via MiXCR, TCRdb re-called the 5' RACE reads, giving one row per CDR3 protein. This sample yields around 180,000 distinct CDR3 sequences, of which approximately 6.2% are seen a single time; less than 3.5% belongs to the top ten. The germline V gene encodes CDR1 KGHSH and CDR2 LQKENI. V was trimmed by 2 bases and J by 0 bases, leaving 12 bases between them. The CDR3 spans 16 residues. Study-wide results and limits: A secondary response was less intense yet reached its peak sooner, at day 5 versus 15.

The rearrangement links TRBV18 to TRBJ2-3; D is uncertain. The TCR was taken from a man aged 18-30 years who received the YFV17D yellow fever vaccine. Here the sequenced sample was CD4+ T cells sorted from PBMCs, taken on the day of the first yellow fever vaccination. For the CDR3, the DNA is TGTGCCAGCTCACCAGGAAGGAGCTCTAGCACAGATACGCAGTATTTT. This translates into CASSPGRSSSTDTQYF.